This TCR beta chain was captured by sequencing in a study of patients and donors after allogeneic stem cell transplantation. The CDR3 is 13 amino acids. The V and J ends lost 4 bases and 4 bases respectively, with 9 bases between them. The germline gives CDR1 MNHNS, CDR2 SASEGT. A single record per CDR3 protein comes from TCRdb applying MiXCR to the RT-PCR reads. Found here are about 160,000 distinct CDR3 sequences, about 36% of them singletons; the top ten hold approximately 50%. The specimen was blood, either unsorted or a sorted T cell fraction (not recorded which). The chain combines TRBV6-1 with TRBJ2-3, with a possible D match to TRBD2 (5 bases). The origin of this receptor is a human donor who was either an allogeneic HSCT recipient or a stem cell or donor lymphocyte infusion donor (not recorded which). It is not recorded whose cells these are; they may come from a transplant donor. The CDR3 region has the DNA TGTGCCAGCAGTGGGTCGGAGGCAGATACGCAGTATTTT. Residues: CASSGSEADTQYF.